These 10 T cell receptor beta chains originate from one sample sequenced in a study of blood T cell repertoires in COVID-19 (dated by TCRdb to 2020 to 2022). Preparation of the library involved the immunoSEQ multiplex PCR assay. TCRdb's version of the immuneACCESS table is confined to in-frame rearrangements and falls short of the full clone set. An unresolved V gene accounts for under half of the shortfall where checked; the remainder is of unknown origin. The table for this sample lists under 150,000 clones; around 83% of them were counted only once. Around 6% of the sample rests with the top ten. The sample was peripheral blood. These receptors came from a woman aged 55-69 years with COVID-19, enrolled during active disease.

The V call is TRBV4-3, the J call TRBJ1-3; 8 bases are shared with TRBD1. The CDR3 is made up of 15 amino acids. The trim removed 4 bases at V and 0 bases at J, leaving 2 bases unmatched. Germline lookup yields CDR1 LGHNA and CDR2 YSLEER. CDR3 sequence: CASSLGQGSGNTIYF. The CDR3 coding sequence is TGCGCCAGCAGCCTCGGACAGGGCTCTGGAAACACCATATATTTT.

This clone was counted between two and nine times. The rearrangement joins TRBV9 to TRBJ2-1, with TRBD1 identical over 9 bases. Germline assignment: CDR1 SGDLS and CDR2 YYNGEE. The CDR3 contains 15 residues. The J segment lost 2 bases and the V segment lost 3 bases, leaving 3 bases of the junction unmatched. CDR3 sequence reads: CASSGRQGAYNEQFF. CDR3 DNA: TGTGCCAGCAGCGGCCGACAGGGGGCCTACAATGAGCAGTTCTTC.

The V call is TRBV28, the J call TRBJ2-1; D is possibly TRBD2 (5 bases). Germline V gives CDR1 MDHEN, CDR2 SYDVKM. Trimming stripped 6 bases from V and 4 bases from J, with 7 bases between. The CDR3 covers 12 residues. CDR3 coding DNA: TGTGCCAGCAGACTAGGATACAATGAGCAGTTCTTC. Translated, it gives CASRLGYNEQFF.

This sequence joins TRBV19 and TRBJ2-7; D gene ambiguous. V shed 2 bases and J shed 0 bases, with 11 bases lying between them. Germline CDR1 reads LNHDA; CDR2 reads SQIVND (reference sequence). The CDR3 covers 15 residues. CDR3 in DNA: TGTGCCAGTAGTATATACTATCGGAGCTCCTACGAGCAGTACTTC. Protein: CASSIYYRSSYEQYF.

The V gene is TRBV7-2, the J gene TRBJ2-1; 7 bases align to TRBD1. The junction had 9 bases not matched to a gene; V was cut back by 2 bases and J by 8 bases. Per germline, CDR1 SGHTA and CDR2 FQGNSA. The CDR3 has 15 amino acids. CDR3 protein: CASSLTSLGGDEQFF. CDR3 bases: TGTGCCAGCAGCTTAACATCTCTAGGGGGCGATGAGCAGTTCTTC.

The chain carries TRBV18 and TRBJ1-5; weak D call: TRBD1 (5 bases). The V end was cut by 2 bases, the J end by 2 bases, with 13 bases between. The germline V gene encodes CDR1 KGHSH and CDR2 LQKENI. The CDR3 runs 16 residues. CDR3 sequence: CASSPSGVEGNQPQHF. CDR3 coding DNA: TGTGCCAGCTCACCATCGGGGGTTGAGGGCAATCAGCCCCAGCATTTT.

This clone was observed once. The chain employs TRBV14 and TRBJ1-5; 7 nucleotides match TRBD1. Germline values: CDR1 SGHDN, CDR2 FVKESK. The CDR3 consists of 14 residues. The J segment lost 2 bases and the V segment lost 6 bases, leaving 4 bases of the junction unmatched. CDR3 sequence: CASSPTGGNQPQHF. The CDR3 DNA sequence: TGTGCCAGCAGTCCTACAGGGGGCAATCAGCCCCAGCATTTT.

The V gene is TRBV6-1, the J gene TRBJ1-6; D possibly corresponds to TRBD1 (6 bases). CDR3 size: 17 residues. Germline lookup yields CDR1 MNHNS and CDR2 SASEGT. The germline V and J ends were trimmed by 0 bases and 0 bases, with 9 bases remaining between them. CDR3 nucleotide sequence: TGTGCCAGCAGTGAAGCGCAGGACAGCTCCTATAATTCACCCCTCCACTTT. Its translation is CASSEAQDSSYNSPLHF.

Here the CDR3 DNA reads TGTGCTAGTGGTTTGGGGGGCGCTGAAGCTTTCTTT. Its protein is CASGLGGAEAFF. The chain combines TRBV12-5 with TRBJ1-1, with D possibly matching TRBD1 (5 bases). Germline values: CDR1 LGHNT, CDR2 FRNRAP. The CDR3 covers 12 residues. V shed 1 base and J shed 6 bases, with 6 bases lying between them.

The chain combines TRBV21-1 with TRBJ1-6; the DNA was not used to check the table's D call, TRBD1. TRBV21-1 constitutes a pseudogene. CDR3 length: 16 amino acids. The CDR3 sequence is CASSKGGGQGCSPLHF. CDR3 nucleotides: TGTGCCAGCAGCAAAGGGGGGGGACAGGGGTGTTCACCCCTCCACTTT.